This TCR beta chain came from a study of T cells after yellow fever vaccination. V was shortened by 2 bases and J by 3 bases, with 14 bases between the two germline ends. Looked up from germline, CDR1 is SGHRS and CDR2 is YFSETQ. There are 15 residues in the CDR3. TCRdb reprocessed the 5' RACE reads with MiXCR, giving one entry per CDR3 protein. The repertoire includes 110,000 or so distinct CDR3 sequences, 7.2% of them detected once, and around 2.6% sits in the top ten. This sequence originates from a man younger than 35 who received the YFV17D yellow fever vaccine. The V call is TRBV5-1, the J call TRBJ1-2; D remains ambiguous. This specimen was CD4+ T cells sorted from PBMCs, taken roughly 46 days after the first yellow fever vaccination. The CDR3 DNA sequence: TGCGCCAGCAGCTTAACCCCGCAGCTAGACTATGGCTACACCTTC. Translation: CASSLTPQLDYGYTF. Supplemented by reference TRBV5-1 and TRBJ1-2, the full variable domain reads KAGVTQTPRYLIKTRGQQVTLSCSPISGHRSVSWYQQTPGQGLQFLFEYFSETQRNKGNFPGRFSGRQFSNSRSEMNVSTLELGDSALYLCASSLTPQLDYGYTFGSGTRLTVV.